The 4 T cell receptor beta chains below come from one sample, sequenced in a study of T cell clusters in autoimmune cytopenias. TRB was amplified from about 250 ng of peripheral blood genomic DNA per sample. TRB rearrangements were amplified by touch-down multiplex PCR with mixed TRB-A/B primers. TCRdb reprocessed the multiplex PCR reads and stores each CDR3 protein as one record, lacking DNA. The sample has under 6,500 distinct CDR3 sequences; the top ten hold around 18%. The same sample was also studied in work on T cell repertoires in aging, cancer and after chemotherapy.

Material for sequencing was peripheral blood. Receptors originate from a human donor in good health.

J is TRBJ2-1 and V is TRBV11-2; TCRdb gives TRBD1 as the D gene, but with no DNA this cannot be confirmed. From germline, CDR1 is SGHAT and CDR2 FQNNGV. This CDR3 is built from 13 residues. CDR3 region: CASSSRDRREQFF.

Considering frequency, this clonotype is medium-sized. The chain links TRBV6-4 to TRBJ2-2. This CDR3 has 13 amino acids. The germline V gene has CDR1 MRHNA and CDR2 SNTAGT. The CDR3 protein is CASSDRDTGELFF.

The CDR3 loop is CASSLPGRFNSNQPQHF. This chain joins TRBV12-3 or TRBV12-4 and TRBJ1-5; TCRdb's D call, TRBD1, is unchecked because there is no DNA. This CDR3 comprises 17 residues.

The chain employs TRBV12-3 or TRBV12-4 and TRBJ2-1; TCRdb proposes TRBD1, but this gene call is untestable without DNA. The CDR3 is 15 amino acids. CDR3 amino acids: CASSFGDRGQVEQFF.